The text below deals with one T cell receptor beta chain. No cognate antigen has been identified for it. Base qualities are not at hand, and no much larger clone is one base apart. The data were obtained in a study of blood T cell repertoires in COVID-19 (dated by TCRdb to 2018 to 2020). About the study as a whole: Collaborator samples came from the United States, Italy and Spain and covered acute and convalescent phases of COVID-19. Where available, HLA class I and class II types were taken from metadata supplied by the sample provider and were not determined by assay-based typing. Samples were obtained from the ongoing ImmuneRACE study (first 160 participants) and from 1,000 to 1,500 subjects provided by 6 global collaborators. Subjects who had been exposed to COVID-19, were actively infected with it, or had recovered from it provided the deeply sampled blood TCRbeta repertoires that made up the dataset. The sample metadata nearly always contained a de-identified subject ID, COVID-19 status, age in years and sex. The prospective study material was composed of cDNA or gDNA derived from T cells, B-cell-depleted T cells, or PBMCs. The repertoires were released in a freely available public database meant as a resource for research on the immune response to SARS-CoV-2. Here is what the overall study found, with its caveats: How much clinical and demographic metadata was included differed by source and by participant, and the metadata was provided uncurated.

CDR1 and CDR2, looked up from the germline V gene (reference sequence), are GTSNPN and SVGIG. The CDR3 covers 16 residues, taking in both the cysteine and the phenylalanine. Of the read, only the CDR3 DNA is kept; its 48 bases are in frame from base 1. Trimming takes 4 bases off V and 3 bases off J; junction bases not matched to a gene: 12. TCRbeta CDR3 regions were amplified from genomic DNA by means of the immunoSEQ Assay, a bias-controlled multiplex PCR. Under the source paper's analysis protocol: Within the assay, amplification of reference gene primers was used to estimate how many nucleated cells each sample contained. To quantify the absolute abundance of each unique TCRbeta CDR3 rearrangement, sequence reads were collapsed and filtered. For each sample, productive Simpson clonality was calculated as the square root of Simpson's diversity index across productive rearrangements. TCRdb holds this immuneACCESS table with in-frame rearrangements only. Some clones are missing; in checked studies, unresolved V genes explain under half, and the rest has no known cause. The DNA gave D and trimming, while V, J and clone size come from that table. The sample table holds some 150,000 clones, of which about 80% were seen once. The biggest ten clones account for roughly 2.2% of the sample.

The collaborating institutions used their own protocols to collect whole blood in K2EDTA tubes. For TCRbeta analysis, collaborators shipped samples as frozen whole blood, isolated PBMCs, or DNA extracted from either of those sample types. The V and J genes are TRBV30 and TRBJ2-7, with 10 central nucleotides matching TRBD1. The material sequenced was peripheral blood. This TCR was recovered from a man aged 65 to 85 with acute or convalescent COVID-19. The nucleotide sequence is given as TGTGCCTGGACCTCACGGGGGACAGGGGCCCGCTACGAGCAGTACTTC. This encodes CAWTSRGTGARYEQYF.